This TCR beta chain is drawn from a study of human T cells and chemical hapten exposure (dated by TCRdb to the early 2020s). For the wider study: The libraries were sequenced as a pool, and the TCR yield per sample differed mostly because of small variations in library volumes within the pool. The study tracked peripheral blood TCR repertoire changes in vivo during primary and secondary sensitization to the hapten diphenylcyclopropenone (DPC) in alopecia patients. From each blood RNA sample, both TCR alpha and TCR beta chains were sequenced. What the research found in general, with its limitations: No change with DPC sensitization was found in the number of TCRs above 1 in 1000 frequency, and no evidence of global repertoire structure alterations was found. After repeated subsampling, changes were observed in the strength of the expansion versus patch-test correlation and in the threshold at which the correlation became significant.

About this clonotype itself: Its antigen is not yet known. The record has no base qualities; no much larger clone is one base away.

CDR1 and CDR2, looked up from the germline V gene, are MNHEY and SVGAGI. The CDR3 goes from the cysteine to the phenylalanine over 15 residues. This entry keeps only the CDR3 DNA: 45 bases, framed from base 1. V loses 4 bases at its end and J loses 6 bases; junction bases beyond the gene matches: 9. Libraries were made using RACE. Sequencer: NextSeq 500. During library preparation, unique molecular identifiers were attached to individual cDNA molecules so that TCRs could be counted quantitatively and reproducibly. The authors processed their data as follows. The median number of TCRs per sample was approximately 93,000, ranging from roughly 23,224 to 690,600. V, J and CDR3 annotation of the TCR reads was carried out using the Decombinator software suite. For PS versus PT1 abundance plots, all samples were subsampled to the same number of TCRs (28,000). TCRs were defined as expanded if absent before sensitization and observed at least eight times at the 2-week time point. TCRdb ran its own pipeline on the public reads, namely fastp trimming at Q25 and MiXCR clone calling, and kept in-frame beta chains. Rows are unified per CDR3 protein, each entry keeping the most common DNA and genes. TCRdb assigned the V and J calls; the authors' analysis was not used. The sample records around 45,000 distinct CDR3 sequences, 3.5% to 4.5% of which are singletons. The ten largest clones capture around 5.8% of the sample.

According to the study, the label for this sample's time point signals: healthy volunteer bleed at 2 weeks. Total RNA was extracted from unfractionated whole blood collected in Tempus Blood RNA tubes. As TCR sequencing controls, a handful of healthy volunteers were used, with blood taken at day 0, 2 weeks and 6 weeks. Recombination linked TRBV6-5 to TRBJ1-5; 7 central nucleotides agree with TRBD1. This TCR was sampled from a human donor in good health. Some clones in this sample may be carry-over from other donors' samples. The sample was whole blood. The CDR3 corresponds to CASSSWEGAGQPQHF. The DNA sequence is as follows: TGTGCCAGCAGTTCTTGGGAGGGGGCCGGTCAGCCCCAGCATTTT.